This TCR beta chain was sequenced in a study of tumor and adjacent non-tumor tissue in lung cancer. Across the whole study: Patients comprised roughly 12 adenocarcinoma, a couple of squamous cell carcinoma and 1 small cell lung cancer. Each sample yielded millions of productive TCRbeta reads on average. Study-level findings and limits: Compared with tumor, normal lung showed significantly lower TCR diversity.

This sample's RNA came from whole unsorted tissue. A modified ARM-PCR protocol with three rounds of nested PCR amplified TCRbeta. TCRdb redid the calling of the multiplex PCR reads with MiXCR, one entry per CDR3 protein. The table lists roughly 93,000 distinct CDR3 sequences, 67% of them singletons. About this clonotype itself: Its antigen is unknown. One end of the junction does not line up with germline, which may come from a read error.

The sample comprised lung tumor tissue. The TCR comes from a man in his sixties with non-small cell lung cancer.

The chain's CDR3 is CANTLRTDMNTEAFF. The CDR3 nucleotides read TGTGCCAACACTCTCCGGACAGACATGAACACAGAAGCTTTCTTT. The chain is built from TRBV6-1 and TRBJ1-1; TRBD1 might be the D (6 bases). The CDR3 is made up of 15 amino acids. Germline V gives CDR1 MNHNS, CDR2 SASEGT.